This T cell receptor (beta chain) was identified during a study of cytomegalovirus exposure and HLA in healthy donors. From germline, CDR1 is MNHEY and CDR2 SMNVEV (reference sequence). The CDR3 runs to 14 residues. V shed 5 bases and J shed 4 bases, with 13 bases lying between them. As for this clone: The antigen is undetermined.

Study observations and caveats: Reports showed the classifier diagnosing cytomegalovirus status with high specificity and sensitivity. About 87% or about 30% of the time was how often most TCR beta V segments were productive, according to an earlier analysis.

Primers for the PCR totalled 60 Vbeta and 13 Jbeta. Clones were sequenced by immunoSEQ multiplex PCR, and TCRdb holds only the in-frame ones, with some missing. The table lists around 150,000 clones, roughly 85% of them singletons. The source material was PBMCs. The TCR originated in a man aged 35-49 years in good health and CMV-seronegative. The chain is built from TRBV27 and TRBJ2-3; no clear D. The DNA of the CDR3 is TGTGCCAGCAGTGTTCGTCCAGTCCCAGATACGCAGTATTTT. Translated: CASSVRPVPDTQYF.